This TCR beta chain was documented in a study of beta chain features in type 1 diabetes. Across the study: The study examined roughly 110,000,000 sorted cells across all samples. The study's findings and limits: There was a moderate but significant shortening of TCRB CDR3s in all four CD4+ subsets of Type 1 diabetes patients. Sequencing of cDNA might inflate the share of cells that strongly express TCR. For type 1 diabetes patients, VDJ junctions showed fewer insertions and more deletions.

Since all of the isolated RNA was reverse transcribed, expressed TCRB transcripts were what got sequenced. Profiling relied on immunoSEQ multiplex PCR, and the TCRdb table lists in-frame clones only, not all of them. The sample carries around 650,000 clones, roughly 12% recorded once. V dropped 4 bases and J dropped 4 bases, with 8 bases sitting between them. The CDR3 is 12 residues long. Germline V lookup: CDR1 PRHDT, CDR2 FYEKMQ (reference sequence). On this clone itself: Its antigen is not identified.

This TCR was recovered from a man aged 25 to 45 with type 1 diabetes. Source material: naive CD4+ T cells from blood. The chain recombines TRBV13 with TRBJ2-7; possibly TRBD1 or TRBD2 for D (6 bases each). In DNA form, the CDR3 reads TGTGCCAGCAGCTCGGGGGCGTACGAGCAGTACTTC. Protein: CASSSGAYEQYF.